The 26 T cell receptor beta chains given below trace back to one sample, sequenced in a study of T cell responses to AZD1222 COVID-19 vaccine. The table came from immunoSEQ multiplex PCR; TCRdb's copy has only in-frame clones and leaves some out. Among over 90,000 clones listed, around 86% were seen once. Sequencing was performed on peripheral blood, taken on day 0 of AZD1222 vaccination. The receptors were sampled from an adult in good health.

This chain links TRBV9 with TRBJ1-4; D not resolved. Trimming removed 2 bases at V and 2 bases at J, with 7 bases between. The CDR3 totals 14 residues. Germline CDR1 and CDR2: SGDLS and YYNGEE. This CDR3 reads CASSVEVTNEKLFF. The CDR3 DNA reads as TGTGCCAGCAGCGTGGAGGTGACTAATGAAAAACTGTTTTTT.

The chain combines TRBV27 with TRBJ2-4; no definite D call. The V end was cut by 5 bases, the J end by 0 bases, with 14 bases between. In germline, CDR1 is MNHEY, CDR2 SMNVEV (reference sequence). The CDR3 sequence is 16 residues long. This CDR3 is CASSPNRFLAKNIQYF. DNA of the CDR3: TGTGCCAGCAGTCCTAACAGATTCCTAGCCAAAAACATTCAGTACTTC.

This chain uses TRBV19 with TRBJ1-6; 7 bases line up with TRBD1. Germline assignment: CDR1 LNHDA and CDR2 SQIVND (reference sequence). V shed 7 bases and J 7 bases; nucleotides not matched to a gene: 10. The CDR3 covers 15 residues. CDR3 bases: TGTGCCAGTACTATTCCGGGACAGAAAAATTCACCCCTCCACTTT. Encoded protein: CASTIPGQKNSPLHF. Combining the CDR3 with reference TRBV19 and TRBJ1-6 gives the whole variable domain DGGITQSPKYLFRKEGQNVTLSCEQNLNHDAMYWYRQDPGQGLRLIYYSQIVNDFQKGDIAEGYSVSREKKESFPLTVTSAQKNPTAFYLCASTIPGQKNSPLHFGNGTRLTVT.

The J gene is TRBJ2-7, the V gene TRBV18, with D possibly called TRBD1 or TRBD2 (5 bases each). Germline lookup yields CDR1 KGHSH and CDR2 LQKENI. The CDR3 has 16 amino acids. The ends were cut back, 4 bases at V and 2 bases at J, with 18 bases in the middle. DNA for the CDR3: TGTGCCAGCTCACGGTCTTTGGGGGAAGGGGCCTACGAGCAGTACTTC. It is translated as CASSRSLGEGAYEQYF.

This chain joins TRBV7-2 and TRBJ1-1; 11 bases align to TRBD1. CDR3 length equals 15 residues. With 7 bases clipped from V and 5 bases from J, the junction kept 9 bases outside the gene matches. Germline V CDR1 and CDR2: SGHTA, FQGNSA. CDR3 protein: CASTVAGQGGTEAFF. CDR3 bases: TGTGCCAGCACCGTAGCGGGACAGGGGGGGACTGAAGCTTTCTTT.

This clone was detected once. The chain combines TRBV24-1 with TRBJ2-5; possibly TRBD1 or TRBD2 for D (5 bases each). The CDR3 is 16 amino acids. V lost 3 bases to trimming and J lost 4 bases, with 17 bases between them. Germline V gene lookup returns CDR1 KGHDR and CDR2 SFDVKD. CDR3 DNA sequence: TGTGCCACCAGTGATCCCGGGGCCGAGGTGTTAGAGACCCAGTACTTC. Residues: CATSDPGAEVLETQYF.

The genes are TRBV7-3 and TRBJ2-7; TRBD2 agrees at 8 bases. Germline V gene sequence: CDR1 SGHTA, CDR2 FQGTGA. The CDR3 runs to 15 residues. The junction had 8 bases not matched to a gene; V was cut back by 2 bases and J by 5 bases. DNA for the CDR3: TGTGCCAGCAGCTTATTAGGCGGGGGGCCCCACGAGCAGTACTTC. Encoded protein: CASSLLGGGPHEQYF.

The chain employs TRBV7-2 and TRBJ1-3; D not resolved. There are 14 residues in the CDR3. Germline CDR1 reads SGHTA; CDR2 reads FQGNSA. Trimming cost V 4 bases and J 8 bases, with 15 bases left between them. CDR3 in amino acids: CASSSYGRADTIYF. The CDR3 DNA is TGTGCCAGCAGCTCATACGGGAGGGCTGACACCATATATTTT.

The chain has TRBV29-1 and TRBJ1-2; no clear D gene. With 7 bases removed from V and 8 bases from J, the gap between germline ends came to 14 bases. The CDR3 runs 11 residues. Germline CDR1 SQVTM, CDR2 ANQGSEA. The CDR3 nucleotides read TGCAGCGGGGCATCTCCGCCAGGCTACACCTTC. Translated, it gives CSGASPPGYTF.

V and J are TRBV5-1 and TRBJ2-1; 7 bases align to TRBD2. Trimming took 6 bases from V and 4 from J; bases not matched to a gene: 10. Germline CDR1 and CDR2: SGHRS and YFSETQ. CDR3 length: 15 amino acids. The CDR3 loop reads CASIRGEGAYNEQFF. The CDR3 nucleotides read TGCGCCAGCATTCGGGGGGAGGGAGCTTACAATGAGCAGTTCTTC.

This chain links TRBV6-5 with TRBJ1-1; D remains ambiguous. Per germline, CDR1 MNHEY and CDR2 SVGAGI. The CDR3 loop spans 13 amino acids. V shed 7 bases and J shed 4 bases, with 13 bases lying between them. CDR3 protein: CASTTSRVTEAFF. The DNA of the CDR3 is TGTGCCAGCACCACAAGTCGCGTCACTGAAGCTTTCTTT.

The gene calls are TRBV30 and TRBJ2-2, with 8 bases lining up with TRBD1. The ends lost 3 bases at V and 1 base at J; junction bases unmatched: 4. The CDR3 spans 15 residues. The germline CDR1 and CDR2 sequences are GTSNPN and SVGIG (reference sequence). The chain's CDR3 is CAWRLGTGNTGELFF. Here the CDR3 DNA reads TGTGCCTGGAGGCTCGGGACAGGGAACACCGGGGAGCTGTTTTTT.

This chain connects TRBV7-2 to TRBJ2-5, with D maybe TRBD2 (5 bases). The CDR3 has 12 residues. Trimming took off 2 bases at V and 9 bases at J, with 10 bases between the two ends. CDR1 SGHTA and CDR2 FQGNSA come from the germline V gene. The CDR3 loop reads CASSLFPGSQYF. DNA for the CDR3: TGTGCCAGCAGCTTATTCCCGGGGTCCCAGTACTTC. Complete variable domain (other parts from reference TRBV7-2 and TRBJ2-5): GAGVSQSPSNKVTEKGKDVELRCDPISGHTALYWYRQSLGQGLEFLIYFQGNSAPDKSGLPSDRFSAERTGGSVSTLTIQRTQQEDSAVYLCASSLFPGSQYFGPGTRLLVL.

The CDR3 spells CASSLTRTGRQETQYF. The CDR3 DNA is TGTGCCAGCAGCTTGACTAGGACAGGCCGACAAGAGACCCAGTACTTC. This chain connects TRBV7-2 to TRBJ2-5; tentatively, D is TRBD1 (7 bases). CDR3 length equals 16 residues. With 3 bases removed from V and 2 bases from J, the gap between germline ends came to 16 bases. Germline lookup yields CDR1 SGHTA and CDR2 FQGNSA.

The J gene is TRBJ1-1, the V gene TRBV6-2 or TRBV6-3, with D possibly TRBD1 on 5 matching bases. V was trimmed by 4 bases and J by 11 bases, leaving 23 bases between them. The CDR3 has 15 amino acids. Germline V CDR1 and CDR2: MNHEY, SVGEGT. CDR3 residues: CASSSRDGLLKMAFF. The CDR3 DNA follows: TGTGCCAGCAGTTCCCGGGACGGGTTGCTAAAAATGGCTTTCTTT.

The chain couples TRBV7-2 to TRBJ1-6, with TRBD1 identical over 9 bases. This CDR3 is built from 16 residues. Per germline, CDR1 SGHTA and CDR2 FQGNSA. V gave up 4 bases and J gave up 7 bases; unmatched junction bases: 8. Written as DNA, the CDR3 is TGTGCCAGCAGCTCCCATGTTGGACAGGGGAATTCACCCCTCCACTTT. This sequence encodes CASSSHVGQGNSPLHF.

This clone has more than one count but fewer than ten. The rearrangement uses TRBV5-1 and TRBJ1-1; no definite D call. This CDR3 has 13 amino acids. V was clipped by 2 bases and J by 4 bases, with 9 bases between them. Per the germline V gene, CDR1 is SGHRS and CDR2 is YFSETQ. The CDR3 region is CASSFVERTEAFF. CDR3 DNA sequence: TGCGCCAGCAGCTTCGTAGAGCGCACTGAAGCTTTCTTT.

The V and J genes are TRBV27 and TRBJ1-1; 7 bases fit TRBD1. Per the germline V gene, CDR1 is MNHEY and CDR2 is SMNVEV (reference sequence). This CDR3 has 13 residues. The trim removed 4 bases at V and 9 bases at J, leaving 8 bases unmatched. CDR3 region: CASSSWTGSKAFF. The DNA for the CDR3 is TGTGCCAGCAGTTCCTGGACAGGATCAAAAGCTTTCTTT.

The V and J genes are TRBV7-2 and TRBJ2-7; D perhaps matches TRBD2 (6 bases). The germline gives CDR1 SGHTA, CDR2 FQGNSA. With 3 bases removed from V and 4 bases from J, the gap between germline ends came to 19 bases. This CDR3 has 16 amino acids. CDR3 bases: TGTGCCAGCAGCTTGGGGTACCCGGGGAGGACGTACGAGCAGTACTTC. Translated, it gives CASSLGYPGRTYEQYF.

The rearrangement links TRBV21-1 to TRBJ1-1; the listed D gene, TRBD1, was not tested against the DNA. TRBV21-1 is reported as a pseudogene. This CDR3 spans 18 amino acids. For the CDR3, the DNA is TGTGCCAGCAGCAAATTGCCAGGACAGGGGTCCCGGGGGACTGAAGCTTTCTTT. The encoded protein is CASSKLPGQGSRGTEAFF.

The rearrangement joins TRBV19 to TRBJ2-7; tentative D call: TRBD1 (6 bases). The CDR3 extends over 13 amino acids. Trimming stripped 6 bases from V and 4 bases from J, with 13 bases between. Germline CDR1 reads LNHDA; CDR2 reads SQIVND (reference sequence). This CDR3 reads CASRETGSYEQYF. The CDR3 DNA reads as TGTGCCAGTAGGGAGACAGGTAGTTACGAGCAGTACTTC.

This chain connects TRBV28 to TRBJ1-2, with a weak D call TRBD1 (5 bases). V was trimmed by 5 bases and J by 6 bases, leaving 16 bases between them. Per the germline V gene, CDR1 is MDHEN and CDR2 is SYDVKM. This CDR3 contains 14 residues. The CDR3 protein is CASSGPSAGDGYTF. In nucleotides, the CDR3 is TGTGCCAGCAGTGGGCCCTCGGCGGGGGATGGCTACACCTTC.

The chain's CDR3 is CASSRDRGRTDTQYF. CDR3 coding DNA: TGCGCCAGCAGCCGAGACAGGGGTAGGACAGATACGCAGTATTTT. The chain links TRBV5-1 to TRBJ2-3; 8 bases align to TRBD1. V was pared by 4 bases and J by 3 bases, with 7 bases of the junction left unmatched. Germline V gene data show CDR1 as SGHRS and CDR2 as YFSETQ. The CDR3 sequence is 15 residues long.

This chain links TRBV9 with TRBJ2-1, with a possible D match to TRBD1 (6 bases). The CDR3 is 16 residues long. Germline CDR1 SGDLS, CDR2 YYNGEE. V was trimmed by 4 bases and J by 1 base, leaving 15 bases between them. CDR3 sequence: CASSPPARGSYNEQFF. In nucleotides, the CDR3 is TGTGCCAGCAGCCCCCCCGCGAGGGGGTCCTACAATGAGCAGTTCTTC.

Worth noting for this clone: Other DNA sequences in this specimen translate into the identical CDR3. The CDR3 sequence is CASSLVGEGTEAFF. The DNA for the CDR3 is TGTGCCAGCAGCTTAGTCGGGGAAGGCACTGAAGCTTTCTTT. The rearrangement uses TRBV7-9 and TRBJ1-1; D is ambiguous. V lost 1 base and J lost 4, with 10 bases in between. Germline CDR1 is SEHNR and CDR2 is FQNEAQ (reference sequence). The CDR3 contains 14 residues.

V gene TRBV24-1 combines with J gene TRBJ1-5; no firm D call. CDR3 length: 13 amino acids. The V end was cut by 4 bases, the J end by 9 bases, with 12 bases between. Looked up from germline, CDR1 is KGHDR and CDR2 is SFDVKD. CDR3 amino acids: CATSDPTHGPQHF. CDR3 DNA: TGTGCCACCAGTGACCCGACACATGGGCCCCAGCATTTT.